This T cell receptor (beta chain) was recovered during a study of T cell responses to AZD1222 COVID-19 vaccine (dated by TCRdb to 2020 to 2023). With regard to the full study: AZD1222 recipients whose second dose came at about 4 weeks and those whose second dose came at about 12 weeks were combined into one group, since spike-specific TCR depth and breadth did not differ between the two schedules. TCR sequencing covered 233 trial participants: approximately 200 given two doses of AZD1222 and about 26 given two doses of MenACWY control vaccine. Trial participants were enrolled into age subgroups of 18-55, 56-69 and 70-plus years, which contained around 150, 28 and 57 TCR-sequenced participants, respectively. Broad study findings and their caveats: The 56-69-year group was small, and its depth increase did not reach significance, likely because of low power. Participants were mostly white British, with more females than males. The authors suggested clonal diversity may have been underestimated. Reportedly, almost half of the unique spike-specific TCRs recognized epitopes lying outside the regions that are mutated in the B.1.351 and B.1.1.7 variants. After two AZD1222 doses, spike-specific TCR breadth and depth were significantly higher than at day 0 and than in MenACWY recipients. The vaccine-associated CD4 TCRs covered the entire spike protein, and the dominant responses fell in regions 160-218 and 743-854. Because no day 14 peak-response samples were available, the repertoires could be characterized only after the peak T cell response. Conclusions about previously exposed vaccinees were limited because only six AZD1222 recipients were SARS-CoV-2 seropositive at baseline.

About this clone: Which antigen it targets is not known. No base-level quality is on record; no much larger clone is a single base apart.

The time point label for this specimen denotes: baseline before first vaccination. Samples from vaccinated people were obtained from the UK trials COV001 and COV002, which included a single-blind randomized controlled phase 2/3 trial of AZD1222 (ChAdOx1 nCoV-19) in healthy adults. Trial participant PBMC samples were collected at day 0 and day 28 after the second dose for TCRbeta chain sequencing. V gives up 11 bases and J gives up 3 bases, and the segment between their germline ends measures 23 bases. From the cysteine through the phenylalanine, the CDR3 covers 17 amino acids. Only the CDR3 region is kept as DNA, spanning 51 bases read in frame from base 1. The germline V gene (reference sequence) gives CDR1 as MNHEY and CDR2 as SMNVEV. The CDR3 regions of human TCRbeta chains were analyzed by immunosequencing. Turning to the authors' computational methods: Repertoire TCRs were matched against a reference library of SARS-CoV-2-specific TCRs generated with the MIRA antigen-specificity platform. Breadth was defined as the fraction of unique TCRs that were SARS-CoV-2-associated, and depth was defined as the fraction of total T cells that were SARS-CoV-2-associated. Using the MIRA data, each spike-specific TCR was mapped to the spike region that the TCR reacts to and placed in a CD4 or CD8 class. Log10-transformed breadth and depth values were compared by one-way ANOVA with Sidak's multiple comparisons tests. TCRdb provides this immuneACCESS table in a form limited to in-frame rearrangements. Some clones are lacking; in checked studies, under half of them reflect an unresolved V gene, and why the rest are absent is not known. D and trimming were read from the DNA, whereas the V and J calls and clone size are those reported in that table. Recorded for this sample are tens of thousands of clones; approximately 91% of them occurred a single time. In total, the top ten clones hold about 24% of the sample.

The origin of this receptor is an adult in good health. Sequences were derived from peripheral blood, sampled on day 0 of AZD1222 vaccination. The sequence joins TRBV27 to TRBJ1-6; the D region possibly corresponds to TRBD1 (5 bases align). The DNA is as follows: TGTGCCCGCTCCCGGGGGGGGGTTGAAGGCTATAATTCACCCCTCCACTTT. This sequence encodes CARSRGGVEGYNSPLHF.